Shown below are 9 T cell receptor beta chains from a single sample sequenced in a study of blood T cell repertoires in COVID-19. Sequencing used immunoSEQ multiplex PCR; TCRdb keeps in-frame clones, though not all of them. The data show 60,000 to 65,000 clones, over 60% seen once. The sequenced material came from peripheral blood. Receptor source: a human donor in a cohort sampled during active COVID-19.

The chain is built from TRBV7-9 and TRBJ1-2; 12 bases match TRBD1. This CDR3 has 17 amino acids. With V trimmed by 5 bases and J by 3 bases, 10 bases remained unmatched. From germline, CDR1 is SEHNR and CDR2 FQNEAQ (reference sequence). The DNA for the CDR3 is TGTGCCAGCAGCCCCCCGGGACAGGGGGCGTTTGACTATGGCTACACCTTC. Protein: CASSPPGQGAFDYGYTF.

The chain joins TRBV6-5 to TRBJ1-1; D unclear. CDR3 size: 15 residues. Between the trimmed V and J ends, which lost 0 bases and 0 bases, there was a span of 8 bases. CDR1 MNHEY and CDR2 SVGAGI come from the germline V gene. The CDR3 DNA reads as TGTGCCAGCAGTTACTCCCGGGTGATGAACACTGAAGCTTTCTTT. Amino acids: CASSYSRVMNTEAFF.

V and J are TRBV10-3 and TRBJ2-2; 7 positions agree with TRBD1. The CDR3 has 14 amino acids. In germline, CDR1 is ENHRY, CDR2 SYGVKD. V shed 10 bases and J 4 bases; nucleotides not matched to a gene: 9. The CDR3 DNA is TGTGCCACCCTGACGACAGGGTTCACCGGGGAGCTGTTTTTT. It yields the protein CATLTTGFTGELFF.

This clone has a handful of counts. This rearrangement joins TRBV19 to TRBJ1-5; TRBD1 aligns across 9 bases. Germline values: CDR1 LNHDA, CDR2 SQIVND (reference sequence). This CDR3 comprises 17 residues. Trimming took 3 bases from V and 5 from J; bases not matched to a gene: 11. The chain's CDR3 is CASSMGRQGVAHQPQHF. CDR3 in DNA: TGTGCCAGTAGTATGGGCAGACAGGGGGTAGCACATCAGCCCCAGCATTTT.

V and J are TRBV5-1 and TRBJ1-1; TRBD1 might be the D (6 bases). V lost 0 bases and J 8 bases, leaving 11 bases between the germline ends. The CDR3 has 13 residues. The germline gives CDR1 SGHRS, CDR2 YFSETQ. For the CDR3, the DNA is TGCGCCAGCAGCTTGGGGGACAAGATGGAAGCTTTCTTT. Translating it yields CASSLGDKMEAFF.

The CDR3 region is CSVADRGRPSYEQYF. CDR3 DNA sequence: TGCAGCGTTGCCGACAGGGGGCGTCCGTCCTACGAGCAGTACTTC. The chain joins TRBV29-1 to TRBJ2-7, with 10 bases identical to TRBD1. The J segment lost 1 base and the V segment lost 4 bases, leaving 7 bases of the junction unmatched. This CDR3 is built from 15 residues. Germline CDR1 reads SQVTM; CDR2 reads ANQGSEA.

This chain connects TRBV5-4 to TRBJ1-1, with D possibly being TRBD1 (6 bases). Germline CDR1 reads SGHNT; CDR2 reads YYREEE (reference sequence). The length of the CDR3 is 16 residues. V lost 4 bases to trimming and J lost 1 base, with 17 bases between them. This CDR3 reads CASSPRSDSPNTEAFF. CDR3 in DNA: TGTGCCAGCAGCCCCCGATCGGACAGCCCGAACACTGAAGCTTTCTTT. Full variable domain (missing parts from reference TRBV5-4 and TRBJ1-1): ETGVTQSPTHLIKTRGQQVTLRCSSQSGHNTVSWYQQALGQGPQFIFQYYREEENGRGNFPPRFSGLQFPNYSSELNVNALELDDSALYLCASSPRSDSPNTEAFFGQGTRLTVV.

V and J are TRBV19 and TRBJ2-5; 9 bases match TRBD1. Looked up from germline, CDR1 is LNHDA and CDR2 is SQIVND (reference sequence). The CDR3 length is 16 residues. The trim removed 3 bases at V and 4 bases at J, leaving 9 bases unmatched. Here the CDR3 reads CASSMAARQGGETQYF. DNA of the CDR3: TGTGCCAGTAGTATGGCGGCGAGACAGGGGGGAGAGACCCAGTACTTC.

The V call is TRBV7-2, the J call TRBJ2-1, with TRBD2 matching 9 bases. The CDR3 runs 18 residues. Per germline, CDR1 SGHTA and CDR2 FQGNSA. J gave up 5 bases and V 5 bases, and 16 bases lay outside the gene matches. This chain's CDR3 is CASSLLGLTSGRDNEQFF. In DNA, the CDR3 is TGTGCCAGCAGCCTCCTGGGCCTAACTAGCGGGCGGGACAATGAGCAGTTCTTC. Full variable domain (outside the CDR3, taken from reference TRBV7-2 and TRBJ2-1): GAGVSQSPSNKVTEKGKDVELRCDPISGHTALYWYRQSLGQGLEFLIYFQGNSAPDKSGLPSDRFSAERTGGSVSTLTIQRTQQEDSAVYLCASSLLGLTSGRDNEQFFGPGTRLTVL.